The 25 T cell receptor beta chains reported below all come from one sample, sequenced in a study of T cell repertoires in cytomegalovirus infection. TCRdb redid the calling of the reads with MiXCR, one entry per CDR3 protein. The profile shows about 320,000 distinct CDR3 sequences, roughly 9.5% of them singletons. The source material was PBMCs. These receptors were collected from a human donor in good health (CMV status not recorded). Some clones in this sample may be carry-over from other donors' samples.

This clonotype showed up many times. The chain uses TRBV6-2 or TRBV6-3 and TRBJ2-7; D is perhaps TRBD2 (5 bases). CDR1 and CDR2 from the germline V gene are MNHEY and SVGEGT. V lost 0 bases and J 9 bases, leaving 18 bases between the germline ends. The CDR3 is made up of 15 amino acids. The CDR3 DNA sequence: TGTGCCAGCAGTTACTCGGGAGACATCCCTACGGGGCAGTACTTC. Translating gives CASSYSGDIPTGQYF.

In its sample, this clonotype was seen many times. The chain joins TRBV4-2 to TRBJ1-4; tentatively, D is TRBD1 (5 bases). Germline V lookup: CDR1 LGHNA, CDR2 YNFKEQ. The length of the CDR3 is 15 residues. The V gene lost 0 bases and the J gene lost 6 bases, with 11 bases spanning the gap. CDR3 residues: CASSQERGGDEKLFF. The CDR3 DNA reads TGTGCCAGCAGCCAAGAACGTGGGGGAGATGAAAAACTGTTTTTT.

This chain connects TRBV15 to TRBJ2-1; no clear D gene. V was clipped by 5 bases and J by 8 bases, with 13 bases between them. This CDR3 is 13 amino acids long. Germline V gene data show CDR1 as LNHNV and CDR2 as YYDKDF (reference sequence). The CDR3 here is CATSRGASDEQFF. The CDR3 nucleotides read TGTGCCACCAGCCGAGGAGCAAGCGATGAGCAGTTCTTC.

This clonotype showed up many times. This chain connects TRBV12-3 or TRBV12-4 to TRBJ1-1, with unresolved D. V shed 3 bases and J shed 5 bases, with 13 bases lying between them. The CDR3 spans 14 residues. CDR3 region: CASSLGRGWTEAFF. CDR3 sequence (DNA): TGTGCCAGCAGTTTGGGGAGAGGGTGGACTGAAGCTTTCTTT.

This clonotype was detected only a few times. The chain links TRBV7-9 to TRBJ2-7; D is unclear. This CDR3 has 15 amino acids. Germline lookup yields CDR1 SEHNR and CDR2 FQNEAQ (reference sequence). The V and J ends lost 6 bases and 6 bases respectively, with 21 bases between them. The CDR3 nucleotides read TGTGCCAGCAGTCCCCAGCATCTGGCAGAGTCCGAGCAGTACTTC. Translated, it gives CASSPQHLAESEQYF. Based on the CDR3 plus reference TRBV7-9 and TRBJ2-7, the full variable domain is DTGVSQNPRHKITKRGQNVTFRCDPISEHNRLYWYRQTLGQGPEFLTYFQNEAQLEKSRLLSDRFSAERPKGSFSTLEIQRTEQGDSAMYLCASSPQHLAESEQYFGPGTRLTVT.

The chain joins TRBV3-1 to TRBJ2-1; 10 nucleotides line up with TRBD2. The CDR3 is made up of 15 amino acids. Trimming took 1 base from V and 6 from J; bases not matched to a gene: 3. Germline V lookup: CDR1 LGHDT, CDR2 YNNKEL (reference sequence). Here the CDR3 reads CASSQALAGANEQFF. The CDR3 DNA reads TGTGCCAGCAGCCAAGCCCTAGCGGGGGCCAATGAGCAGTTCTTC.

This chain joins TRBV13 and TRBJ1-1, with TRBD1 matching over 7 bases. Per germline, CDR1 PRHDT and CDR2 FYEKMQ (reference sequence). The CDR3 sequence is 16 residues long. Trimming removed 2 bases from V and 1 base from J; junction bases left unmatched: 7. CDR3 nucleotides: TGTGCCAGCAGCTTATTTACGACAGGGAAGAACACTGAAGCTTTCTTT. Translated: CASSLFTTGKNTEAFF.

The chain links TRBV5-1 to TRBJ1-6; the D gene is possibly TRBD1 (6 bases). V gave up 4 bases and J gave up 5 bases, with 13 bases separating them. The CDR3 is 15 residues long. Germline V lookup: CDR1 SGHRS, CDR2 YFSETQ. The CDR3 DNA reads as TGCGCCAGCAGCGGGGGACACCGGGATAATTCACCCCTCCACTTT. This gives the protein CASSGGHRDNSPLHF.

This clonotype was recorded at least ten times. The chain has TRBV7-2 and TRBJ2-5; no firm D call. The CDR3 has 15 amino acids. Trimming removed 5 bases at V and 0 bases at J, with 13 bases between. The germline CDR1 and CDR2 sequences are SGHTA and FQGNSA. As DNA, the CDR3 is TGTGCCAGCAGCGCGAGGACGGTCCACCAAGAGACCCAGTACTTC. Translating it yields CASSARTVHQETQYF.

In its sample, this clonotype was seen many times. The chain has TRBV7-2 and TRBJ2-5; TRBD2 matches at 10 bases. Germline V CDR1 and CDR2: SGHTA, FQGNSA. With 0 bases clipped from V and 4 bases from J, the junction kept 8 bases outside the gene matches. This CDR3 is 17 amino acids long. The CDR3, as DNA: TGTGCCAGCAGCTTAGCACAGAGGGCTAGCGGGGGAGAGACCCAGTACTTC. Translating gives CASSLAQRASGGETQYF.

The V and J genes are TRBV6-1 and TRBJ2-2, with a tentative D call TRBD2 (6 bases). Trimming pared 6 bases from V and 5 bases from J, leaving 16 bases between. This CDR3 is 15 amino acids long. Germline V gives CDR1 MNHNS, CDR2 SASEGT. The CDR3 loop reads CASSRDGSRTGELFF. Written as DNA, the CDR3 is TGTGCCAGCAGCCGAGACGGGAGTAGGACCGGGGAGCTGTTTTTT.

Ten or more counts support this clonotype. The chain couples TRBV19 to TRBJ2-2, with 13 positions matching TRBD2. Trimming at V came to 3 bases and at J to 5 bases, leaving 6 bases not matched to a gene. The CDR3 runs to 17 residues. The germline CDR1 and CDR2 sequences are LNHDA and SQIVND (reference sequence). The CDR3 coding sequence is TGTGCCAGTAGTATCGAACTAGCGGGAGGGCCAACCGGGGAGCTGTTTTTT. This gives the protein CASSIELAGGPTGELFF. The full variable domain, its missing parts supplied by reference TRBV19 and TRBJ2-2, is DGGITQSPKYLFRKEGQNVTLSCEQNLNHDAMYWYRQDPGQGLRLIYYSQIVNDFQKGDIAEGYSVSREKKESFPLTVTSAQKNPTAFYLCASSIELAGGPTGELFFGEGSRLTVL.

This clonotype was detected ten times or more. This chain links TRBV7-9 with TRBJ2-3; TRBD2 agrees at 12 bases. Germline CDR1 SEHNR, CDR2 FQNEAQ (reference sequence). After removal of 5 bases from V and 3 bases from J, the junction contained 12 bases not matched to a gene. The CDR3 is made up of 18 amino acids. The CDR3: CASSHAPGLAGNTDTQYF. The CDR3 bases are TGTGCCAGCAGCCACGCTCCCGGACTAGCGGGAAATACAGATACGCAGTATTTT.

The chain couples TRBV6-2 or TRBV6-3 to TRBJ1-1; D is unresolved. This CDR3 is 15 amino acids long. Trimming left V 0 bases short and J 1 base short, with 9 bases between. The germline CDR1 and CDR2 sequences are MNHEY and SVGEGT. The CDR3 nucleotides are TGTGCCAGCAGTTACTCCCAAGTAAGGAACACTGAAGCTTTCTTT. Translated, it gives CASSYSQVRNTEAFF.

A few counts support this clonotype. The chain joins TRBV19 to TRBJ2-4, with TRBD1 identical over 9 bases. CDR3 size: 19 residues. CDR1 and CDR2 from the germline V gene are LNHDA and SQIVND (reference sequence). V gave up 1 base and J gave up 0 bases; unmatched junction bases: 10. The CDR3 here is CASSIVRTGDGPAKNIQYF. CDR3 DNA: TGTGCCAGTAGTATAGTCCGGACAGGGGATGGGCCAGCCAAAAACATTCAGTACTTC.

This clonotype was found many times. The CDR3 is CASSLLAPDTQYF. CDR3 coding DNA: TGTGCCAGCAGCTTACTAGCACCAGATACGCAGTATTTT. The chain carries TRBV7-2 and TRBJ2-3; the D gene is possibly TRBD2 (5 bases). Germline V gives CDR1 SGHTA, CDR2 FQGNSA. The CDR3 length is 13 residues. With 2 bases removed from V and 4 bases from J, the gap between germline ends came to 7 bases.

This clonotype has just one count. The chain links TRBV20-1 to TRBJ2-7; possible D gene TRBD2, 7 bases. The CDR3 is made up of 14 amino acids. The V and J ends lost 5 bases and 3 bases respectively, with 17 bases between them. From germline, CDR1 is DFQATT and CDR2 SNEGSKA (reference sequence). The CDR3 region is CSAGRAGAYYEQYF. Written as DNA, the CDR3 is TGCAGTGCTGGTAGGGCGGGGGCCTACTACGAGCAGTACTTC.

This clonotype has just a few counts. The chain has TRBV7-6 and TRBJ2-6; D unclear. In germline, CDR1 is SGHVS, CDR2 FNYEAQ. This CDR3 region has 14 residues. V was trimmed by 5 bases and J by 2 bases, leaving 7 bases between them. DNA for the CDR3: TGTGCCAGCAGCCCTAGGACTGGGGCCAACGTCCTGACTTTC. Translating it yields CASSPRTGANVLTF.

This clonotype was picked up a small number of times. J is TRBJ2-7 and V is TRBV10-3, with D possibly TRBD2 on 5 matching bases. This CDR3 spans 14 amino acids. V was cut by 6 bases and J by 2 bases, with 14 bases left in between. Germline lookup yields CDR1 ENHRY and CDR2 SYGVKD. The CDR3 protein is CAISSREMAYEQYF. CDR3 DNA sequence: TGTGCCATCAGCTCCCGGGAAATGGCCTACGAGCAGTACTTC.

This clonotype turned up a few times. The V and J genes are TRBV7-6 and TRBJ2-1; tentative D call: TRBD2 (6 bases). Per germline, CDR1 SGHVS and CDR2 FNYEAQ. The CDR3 is 13 residues long. V was pared by 0 bases and J by 12 bases, with 12 bases between. CDR3 DNA: TGTGCCAGCAGCTTAGCGCGGGGTGAGCTGCAGTTCTTC. Translated: CASSLARGELQFF.

This clonotype was detected only a few times. The chain couples TRBV27 to TRBJ2-2, with TRBD1 matching over 9 bases. The CDR3 is 15 residues long. With 4 bases clipped from V and 5 bases from J, the junction kept 5 bases outside the gene matches. Per the germline V gene, CDR1 is MNHEY and CDR2 is SMNVEV (reference sequence). Written as DNA, the CDR3 is TGTGCCAGCAGTTCCGGGACAGGGTGGACCGGGGAGCTGTTTTTT. Encoded protein: CASSSGTGWTGELFF.

V and J are TRBV20-1 and TRBJ2-5, with D possibly matching TRBD1 (6 bases). The CDR3 sequence is 13 residues long. Germline assignment: CDR1 DFQATT and CDR2 SNEGSKA (reference sequence). The ends were cut back, 4 bases at V and 1 base at J, with 10 bases in the middle. CDR3 sequence (DNA): TGCAGTGCTAACCGCAGGGGCCAAGAGACCCAGTACTTC. Translated, it gives CSANRRGQETQYF.

This clonotype was picked up many times. This chain joins TRBV7-8 and TRBJ1-2; D possibly corresponds to TRBD1 (5 bases). Germline V gene sequence: CDR1 SGHVS, CDR2 FQNEAQ. V was cut by 5 bases and J by 7 bases, with 17 bases left in between. The CDR3 runs 14 residues. The DNA for the CDR3 is TGTGCCAGCAGCCGAGGGACTCCCTCGGGTGGCTACACCTTC. Translated: CASSRGTPSGGYTF.

This clonotype was detected a few times. CDR3 DNA: TGCGCCAGCAGCCAAGACCTAGGAGGGGACAAGTACAATGAGCAGTTCTTC. It codes for CASSQDLGGDKYNEQFF. The gene calls are TRBV4-3 and TRBJ2-1; perhaps D is TRBD1 or TRBD2 (6 bases each). The ends were cut back, 0 bases at V and 4 bases at J, with 16 bases in the middle. The CDR3 runs 17 residues. Germline V gene sequence: CDR1 LGHNA, CDR2 YSLEER.

The V gene is TRBV28, the J gene TRBJ2-2; 8 bases align to TRBD2. This CDR3 spans 16 amino acids. The V gene end was trimmed by 8 bases and the J gene end by 5 bases; junction bases not matched to a gene: 13. Per the germline V gene, CDR1 is MDHEN and CDR2 is SYDVKM. The CDR3, as DNA: TGTGCCAGCCGTTCGAGAGCGGGAGAATGGACCGGGGAGCTGTTTTTT. This translates into CASRSRAGEWTGELFF. Full variable domain (outside the CDR3, taken from reference TRBV28 and TRBJ2-2): DVKVTQSSRYLVKRTGEKVFLECVQDMDHENMFWYRQDPGLGLRLIYFSYDVKMKEKGDIPEGYSVSREKKERFSLILESASTNQTSMYLCASRSRAGEWTGELFFGEGSRLTVL.